This T cell receptor beta chain derives from a study of T cells after yellow fever vaccination. Overall study: In the case of low-cell-number fractions, SMART-Seq v4 Ultra Low Input was used for preparation.

TCRdb called the 5' RACE reads again in MiXCR, with one record for every CDR3 protein. The sample includes around 310,000 distinct CDR3 sequences, more than 8.5% of them seen just once. Study-level points and caveats: Sorted repertoires could include abundant contaminating clonotypes from bulk cells.

Concerning this clonotype: Its antigen remains unknown.

V lost 1 base and J 2 bases, leaving 16 bases between the germline ends. Germline V gene lookup returns CDR1 SGHDT and CDR2 YYEEEE. CDR3 length equals 17 residues. Specimen: PBMCs, collected on the day of the first yellow fever vaccination. The rearrangement joins TRBV5-6 to TRBJ1-5; D ambiguous. The receptor was isolated from a man aged 18 to 35 who received the YFV17D yellow fever vaccine. This chain's CDR3 is CASSLPEREEGNQPQHF. Written as DNA, the CDR3 is TGTGCCAGCAGCTTGCCCGAAAGGGAAGAAGGCAATCAGCCCCAGCATTTT.